This entry describes one T cell receptor (beta chain). Its cognate antigen is unknown. Only in-frame clones appear in the TCRdb table, and some are missing; sequencing was by immunoSEQ multiplex PCR. In the table there are 1.5 million to 2.5 million clones, approximately 94% of which are singletons. This entry belongs to a study of shared clonotypes between healthy human individuals. Study-wide findings and caveats: Clonotype sharing across a few donors was observed for around 5% of naive CD4 clonotypes.

Positive CCR7 selection of CD45RO-negative cells yielded the naive CD8 cells, and terminally differentiated effector memory CD45RA+ cells were excluded. Trimming took off 5 bases at V and 0 bases at J, with 7 bases between the two ends. Looked up from germline, CDR1 is SGHAT and CDR2 is FQNNGV. This CDR3 region has 13 residues. The sample was naive CD8+ T cells sorted from blood. The rearrangement uses TRBV11-2 and TRBJ1-1; D not certain. This clonotype originated in a young man in good health. For the CDR3, the DNA is TGTGCCAGCAGCCCAGAGGTGAACACTGAAGCTTTCTTT. Translating it yields CASSPEVNTEAFF.